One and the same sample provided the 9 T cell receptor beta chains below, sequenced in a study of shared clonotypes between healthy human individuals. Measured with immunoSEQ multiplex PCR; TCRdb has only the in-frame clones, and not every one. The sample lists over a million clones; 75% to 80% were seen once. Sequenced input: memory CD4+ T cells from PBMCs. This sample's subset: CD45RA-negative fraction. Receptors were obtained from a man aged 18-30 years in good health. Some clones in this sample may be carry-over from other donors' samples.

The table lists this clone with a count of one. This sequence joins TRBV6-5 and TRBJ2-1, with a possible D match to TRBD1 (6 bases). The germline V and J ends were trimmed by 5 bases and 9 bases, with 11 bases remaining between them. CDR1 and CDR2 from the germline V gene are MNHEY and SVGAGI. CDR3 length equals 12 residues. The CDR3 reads CASSKQGGEQFF. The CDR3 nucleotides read TGTGCCAGCAGTAAACAGGGTGGTGAGCAGTTCTTC.

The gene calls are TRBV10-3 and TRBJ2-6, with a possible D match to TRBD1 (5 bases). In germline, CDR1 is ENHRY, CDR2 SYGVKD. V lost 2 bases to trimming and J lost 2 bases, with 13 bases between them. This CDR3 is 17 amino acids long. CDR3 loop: CAISEPTAGTGANVLTF. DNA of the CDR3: TGTGCCATCAGTGAGCCCACGGCAGGGACTGGGGCCAACGTCCTGACTTTC.

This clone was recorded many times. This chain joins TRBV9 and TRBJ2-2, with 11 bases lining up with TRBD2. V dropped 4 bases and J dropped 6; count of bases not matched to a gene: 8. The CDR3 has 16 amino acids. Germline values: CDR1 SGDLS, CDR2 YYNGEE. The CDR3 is CASSSISGRASGELFF. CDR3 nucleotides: TGTGCCAGCAGCTCAATTAGCGGGAGGGCCTCCGGGGAGCTGTTTTTT.

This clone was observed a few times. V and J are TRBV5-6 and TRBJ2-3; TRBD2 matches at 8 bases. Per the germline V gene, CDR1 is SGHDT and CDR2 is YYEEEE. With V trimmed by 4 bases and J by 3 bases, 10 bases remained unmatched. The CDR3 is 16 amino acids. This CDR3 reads CASSPHAGGKTDTQYF. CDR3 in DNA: TGTGCCAGCAGCCCCCATGCGGGGGGTAAGACAGATACGCAGTATTTT.

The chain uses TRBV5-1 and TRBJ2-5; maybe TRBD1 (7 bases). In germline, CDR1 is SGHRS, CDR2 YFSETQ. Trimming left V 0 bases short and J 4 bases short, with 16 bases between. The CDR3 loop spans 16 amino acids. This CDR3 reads CASSLVGRGVRETQYF. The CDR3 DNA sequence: TGCGCCAGCAGCTTGGTTGGCAGGGGGGTTCGAGAGACCCAGTACTTC.

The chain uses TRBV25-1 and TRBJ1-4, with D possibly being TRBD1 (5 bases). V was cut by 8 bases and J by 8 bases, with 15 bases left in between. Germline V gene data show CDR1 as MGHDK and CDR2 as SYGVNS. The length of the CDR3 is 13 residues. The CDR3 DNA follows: TGTGCCAGCCCTCACCGCGGGGGAGAAAAACTGTTTTTT. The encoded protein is CASPHRGGEKLFF.

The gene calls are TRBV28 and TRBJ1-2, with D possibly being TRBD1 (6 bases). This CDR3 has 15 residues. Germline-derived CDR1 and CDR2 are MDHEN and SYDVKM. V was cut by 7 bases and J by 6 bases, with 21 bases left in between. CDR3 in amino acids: CASNHETGARNGYTF. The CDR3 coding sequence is TGTGCCAGCAACCATGAGACAGGAGCCAGGAATGGCTACACCTTC.

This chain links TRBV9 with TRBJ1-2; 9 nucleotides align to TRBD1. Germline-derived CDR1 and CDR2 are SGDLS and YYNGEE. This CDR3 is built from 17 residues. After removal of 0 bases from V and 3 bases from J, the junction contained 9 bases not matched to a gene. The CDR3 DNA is TGTGCCAGCAGCGTAGAGGACAGGGGAATCGTCGACTATGGCTACACCTTC. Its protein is CASSVEDRGIVDYGYTF.

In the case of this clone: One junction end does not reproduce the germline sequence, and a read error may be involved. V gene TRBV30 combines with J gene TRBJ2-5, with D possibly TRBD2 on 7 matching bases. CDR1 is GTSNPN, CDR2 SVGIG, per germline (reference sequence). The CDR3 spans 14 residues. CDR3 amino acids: CAGREGGALVTQYF. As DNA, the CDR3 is TGTGCCGGGAGAGAGGGGGGGGCTTTGGTGACCCAGTACTTC.